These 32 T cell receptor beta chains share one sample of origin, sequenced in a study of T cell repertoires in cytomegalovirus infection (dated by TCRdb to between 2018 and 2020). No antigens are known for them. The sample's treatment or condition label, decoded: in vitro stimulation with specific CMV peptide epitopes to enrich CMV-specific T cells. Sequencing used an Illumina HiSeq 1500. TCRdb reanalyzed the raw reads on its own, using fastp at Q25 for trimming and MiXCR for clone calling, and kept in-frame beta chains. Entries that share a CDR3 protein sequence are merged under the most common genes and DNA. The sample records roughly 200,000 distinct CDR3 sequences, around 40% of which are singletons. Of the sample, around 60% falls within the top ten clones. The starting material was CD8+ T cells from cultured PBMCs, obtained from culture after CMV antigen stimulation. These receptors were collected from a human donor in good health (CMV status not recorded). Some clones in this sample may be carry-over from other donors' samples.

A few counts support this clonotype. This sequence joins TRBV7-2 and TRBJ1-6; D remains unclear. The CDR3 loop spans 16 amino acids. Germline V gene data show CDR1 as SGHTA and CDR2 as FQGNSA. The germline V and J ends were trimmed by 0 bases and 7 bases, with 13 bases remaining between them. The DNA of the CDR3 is TGTGCCAGCAGCTTAGCCCCCCTTTTAATCAATTCACCCCTCCACTTT. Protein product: CASSLAPLLINSPLHF. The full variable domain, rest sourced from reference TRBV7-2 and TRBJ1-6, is GAGVSQSPSNKVTEKGKDVELRCDPISGHTALYWYRQSLGQGLEFLIYFQGNSAPDKSGLPSDRFSAERTGGSVSTLTIQRTQQEDSAVYLCASSLAPLLINSPLHFGNGTRLTVT.

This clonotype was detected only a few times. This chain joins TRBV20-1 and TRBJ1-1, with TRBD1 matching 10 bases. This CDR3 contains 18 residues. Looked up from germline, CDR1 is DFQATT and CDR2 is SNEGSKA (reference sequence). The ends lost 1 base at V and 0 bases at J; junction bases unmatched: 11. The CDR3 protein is CSARARTGGRLMNTEAFF. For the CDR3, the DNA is TGCAGTGCTAGAGCAAGGACAGGGGGTAGACTGATGAACACTGAAGCTTTCTTT.

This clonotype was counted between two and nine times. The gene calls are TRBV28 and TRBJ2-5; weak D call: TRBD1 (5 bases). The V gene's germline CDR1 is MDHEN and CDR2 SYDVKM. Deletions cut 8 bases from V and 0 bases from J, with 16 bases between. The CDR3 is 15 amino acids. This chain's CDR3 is CASGQTGFYQETQYF. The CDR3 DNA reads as TGTGCCAGCGGGCAAACAGGATTCTACCAAGAGACCCAGTACTTC.

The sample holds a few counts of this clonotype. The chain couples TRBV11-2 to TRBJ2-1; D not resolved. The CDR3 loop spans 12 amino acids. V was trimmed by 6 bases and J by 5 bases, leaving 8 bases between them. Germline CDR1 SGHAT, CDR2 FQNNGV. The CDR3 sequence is CASSFRDNEQFF. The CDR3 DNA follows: TGTGCCAGCAGTTTCCGGGACAATGAGCAGTTCTTC.

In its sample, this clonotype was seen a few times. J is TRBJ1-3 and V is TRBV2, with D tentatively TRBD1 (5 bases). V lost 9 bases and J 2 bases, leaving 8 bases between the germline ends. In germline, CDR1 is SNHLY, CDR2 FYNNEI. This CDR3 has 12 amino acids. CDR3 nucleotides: TGTGCCAGGGAGGGGACTGGAAACACCATATATTTT. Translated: CAREGTGNTIYF.

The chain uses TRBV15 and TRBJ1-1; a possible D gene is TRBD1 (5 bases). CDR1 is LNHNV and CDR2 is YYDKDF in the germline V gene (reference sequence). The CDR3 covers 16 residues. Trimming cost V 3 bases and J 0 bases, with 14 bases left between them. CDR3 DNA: TGTGCCACCAGCAGTGAAGAGACAGACCTGAACACTGAAGCTTTCTTT. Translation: CATSSEETDLNTEAFF.

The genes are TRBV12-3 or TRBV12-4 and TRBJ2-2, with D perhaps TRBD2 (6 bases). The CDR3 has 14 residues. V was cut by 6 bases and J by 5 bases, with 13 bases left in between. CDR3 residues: CASSWDFGTGELFF. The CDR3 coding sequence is TGTGCCAGCAGCTGGGACTTCGGGACCGGGGAGCTGTTTTTT.

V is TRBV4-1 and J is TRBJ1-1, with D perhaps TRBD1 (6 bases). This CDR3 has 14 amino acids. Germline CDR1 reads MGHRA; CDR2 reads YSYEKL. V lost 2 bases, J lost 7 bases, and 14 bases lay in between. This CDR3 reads CASSQSPGGIEAFF. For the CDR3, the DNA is TGCGCCAGCAGCCAATCCCCTGGGGGCATTGAAGCTTTCTTT.

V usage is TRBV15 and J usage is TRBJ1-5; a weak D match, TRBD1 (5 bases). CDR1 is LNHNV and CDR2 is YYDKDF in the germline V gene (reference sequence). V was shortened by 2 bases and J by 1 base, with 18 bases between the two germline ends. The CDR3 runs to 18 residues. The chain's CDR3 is CATSRHPRDRESNQPQHF. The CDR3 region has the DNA TGTGCCACCAGCAGACATCCTAGGGACCGGGAGAGCAATCAGCCCCAGCATTTT.

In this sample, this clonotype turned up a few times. The CDR3 protein is CASSSRQGGWTEAFF. CDR3 in DNA: TGTGCCAGCAGTTCCCGACAGGGGGGGTGGACTGAAGCTTTCTTT. The chain is built from TRBV27 and TRBJ1-1, with TRBD1 identical over 9 bases. The CDR3 sequence is 15 residues long. CDR1 is MNHEY, CDR2 SMNVEV, per germline (reference sequence). V was clipped by 4 bases and J by 5 bases; unmatched bases: 8.

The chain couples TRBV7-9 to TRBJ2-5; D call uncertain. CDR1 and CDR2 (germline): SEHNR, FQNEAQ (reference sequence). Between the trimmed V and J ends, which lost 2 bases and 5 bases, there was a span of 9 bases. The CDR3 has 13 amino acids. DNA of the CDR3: TGTGCCAGCAGCTTACTGCTTGGCGAGACCCAGTACTTC. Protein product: CASSLLLGETQYF.

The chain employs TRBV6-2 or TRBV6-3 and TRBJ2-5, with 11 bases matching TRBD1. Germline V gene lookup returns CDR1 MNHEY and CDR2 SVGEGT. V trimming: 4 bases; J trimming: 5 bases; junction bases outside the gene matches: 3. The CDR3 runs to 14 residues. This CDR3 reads CASSWTGGLETQYF. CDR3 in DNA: TGTGCCAGCAGTTGGACAGGGGGCTTGGAGACCCAGTACTTC.

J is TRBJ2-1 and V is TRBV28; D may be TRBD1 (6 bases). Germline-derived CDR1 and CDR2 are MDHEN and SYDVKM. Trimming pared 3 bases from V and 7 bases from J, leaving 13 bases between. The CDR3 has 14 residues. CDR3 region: CASSFQGLLNEQFF. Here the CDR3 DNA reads TGTGCCAGCAGTTTCCAGGGGCTACTGAATGAGCAGTTCTTC.

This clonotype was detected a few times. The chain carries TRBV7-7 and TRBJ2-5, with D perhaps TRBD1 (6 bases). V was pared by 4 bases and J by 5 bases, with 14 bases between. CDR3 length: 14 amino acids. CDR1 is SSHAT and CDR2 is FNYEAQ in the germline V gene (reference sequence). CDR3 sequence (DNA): TGTGCCAGCAGCTCTCGGACAGAGTGGGAGACCCAGTACTTC. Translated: CASSSRTEWETQYF.

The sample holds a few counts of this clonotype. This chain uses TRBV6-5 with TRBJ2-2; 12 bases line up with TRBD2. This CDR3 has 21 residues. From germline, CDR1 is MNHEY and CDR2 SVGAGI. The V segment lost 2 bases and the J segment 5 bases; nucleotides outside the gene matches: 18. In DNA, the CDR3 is TGTGCCAGCAGTTACCGACTTCTGGCTAGCGGGAGGGCCGCATCGACCGGGGAGCTGTTTTTT. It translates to CASSYRLLASGRAASTGELFF.

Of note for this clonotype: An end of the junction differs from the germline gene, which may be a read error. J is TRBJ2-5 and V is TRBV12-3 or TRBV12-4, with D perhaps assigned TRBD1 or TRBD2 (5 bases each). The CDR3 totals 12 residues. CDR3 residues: CASTGDQGTQYF. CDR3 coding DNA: TGTGCCAGCACCGGGGACCAAGGGACCCAGTACTTC.

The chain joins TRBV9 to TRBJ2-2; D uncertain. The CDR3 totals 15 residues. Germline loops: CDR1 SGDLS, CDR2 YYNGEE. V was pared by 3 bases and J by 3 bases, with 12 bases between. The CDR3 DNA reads TGTGCCAGCAGCGCCTACCCCGCTTACACCGGGGAGCTGTTTTTT. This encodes CASSAYPAYTGELFF.

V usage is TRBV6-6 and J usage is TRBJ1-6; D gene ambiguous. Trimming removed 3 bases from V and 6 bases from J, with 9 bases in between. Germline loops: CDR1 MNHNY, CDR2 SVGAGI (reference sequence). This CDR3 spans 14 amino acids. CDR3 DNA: TGTGCCAGCAGTTATTCCGGGATTAATTCACCCCTCCACTTT. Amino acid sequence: CASSYSGINSPLHF.

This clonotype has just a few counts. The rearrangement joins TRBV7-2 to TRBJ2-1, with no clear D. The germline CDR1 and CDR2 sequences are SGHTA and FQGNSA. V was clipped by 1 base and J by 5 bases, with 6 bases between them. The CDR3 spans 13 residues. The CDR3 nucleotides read TGTGCCAGCAGCTTAGTTTGGAACAATGAGCAGTTCTTC. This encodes CASSLVWNNEQFF. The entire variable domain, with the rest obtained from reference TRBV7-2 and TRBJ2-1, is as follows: GAGVSQSPSNKVTEKGKDVELRCDPISGHTALYWYRQSLGQGLEFLIYFQGNSAPDKSGLPSDRFSAERTGGSVSTLTIQRTQQEDSAVYLCASSLVWNNEQFFGPGTRLTVL.

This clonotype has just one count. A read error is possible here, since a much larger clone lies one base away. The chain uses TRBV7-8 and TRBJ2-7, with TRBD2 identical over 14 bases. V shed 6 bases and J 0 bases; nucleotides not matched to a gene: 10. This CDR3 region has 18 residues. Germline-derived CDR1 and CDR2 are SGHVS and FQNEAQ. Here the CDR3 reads CASSPGLAGVANSYEQYF. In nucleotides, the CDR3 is TGTGCCAGCAGTCCGGGACTAGCGGGGGTCGCAAACTCCTACGAGCAGTACTTC. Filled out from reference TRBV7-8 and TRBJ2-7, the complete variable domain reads GAGVSQSPRYKVAKRGQDVALRCDPISGHVSLFWYQQALGQGPEFLTYFQNEAQLDKSGLPSDRFFAERPEGSVSTLKIQRTQQEDSAVYLCASSPGLAGVANSYEQYFGPGTRLTVT.

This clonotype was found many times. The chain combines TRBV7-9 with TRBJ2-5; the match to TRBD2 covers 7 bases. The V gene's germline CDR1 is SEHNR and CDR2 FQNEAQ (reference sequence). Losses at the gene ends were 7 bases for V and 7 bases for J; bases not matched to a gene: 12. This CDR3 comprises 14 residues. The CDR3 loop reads CASTSSGPRGTQYF. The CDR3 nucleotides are TGTGCCAGCACGAGTAGCGGGCCGAGGGGGACCCAGTACTTC.

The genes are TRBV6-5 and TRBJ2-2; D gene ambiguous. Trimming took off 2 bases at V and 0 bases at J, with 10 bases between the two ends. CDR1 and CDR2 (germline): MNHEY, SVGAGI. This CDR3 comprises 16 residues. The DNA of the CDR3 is TGTGCCAGCAGTTACAGGCTAGATCCGAACACCGGGGAGCTGTTTTTT. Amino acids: CASSYRLDPNTGELFF.

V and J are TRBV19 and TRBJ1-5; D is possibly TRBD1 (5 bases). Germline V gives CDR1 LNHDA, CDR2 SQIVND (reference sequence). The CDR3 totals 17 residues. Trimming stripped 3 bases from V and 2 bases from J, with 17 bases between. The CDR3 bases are TGTGCCAGTAGTATGGGACCCATACCGAGGGGCAATCAGCCCCAGCATTTT. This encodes CASSMGPIPRGNQPQHF.

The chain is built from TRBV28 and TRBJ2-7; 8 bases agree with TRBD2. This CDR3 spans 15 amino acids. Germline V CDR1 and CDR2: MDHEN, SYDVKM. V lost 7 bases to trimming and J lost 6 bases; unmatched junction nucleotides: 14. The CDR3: CASTLTSESLGEQYF. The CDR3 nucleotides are TGTGCCAGCACCCTGACTAGCGAATCATTGGGCGAGCAGTACTTC.

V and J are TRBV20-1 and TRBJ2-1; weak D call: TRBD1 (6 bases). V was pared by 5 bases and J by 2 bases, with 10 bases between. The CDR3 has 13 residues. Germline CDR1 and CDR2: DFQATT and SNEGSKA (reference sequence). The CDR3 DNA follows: TGCAGTGCTCACCAGGGGACCTACAATGAGCAGTTCTTC. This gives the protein CSAHQGTYNEQFF.

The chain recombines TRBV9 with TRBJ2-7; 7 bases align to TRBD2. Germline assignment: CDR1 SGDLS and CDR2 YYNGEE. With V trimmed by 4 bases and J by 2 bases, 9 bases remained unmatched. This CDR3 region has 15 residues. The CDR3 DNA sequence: TGTGCCAGCAGCCCAGGGTCTAGCGGTCCCTACGAGCAGTACTTC. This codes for CASSPGSSGPYEQYF.

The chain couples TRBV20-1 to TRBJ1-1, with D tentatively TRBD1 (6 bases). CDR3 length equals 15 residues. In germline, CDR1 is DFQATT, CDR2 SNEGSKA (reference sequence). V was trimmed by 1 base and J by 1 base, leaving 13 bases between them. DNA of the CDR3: TGCAGTGCTAGAGTACAGGGACTAGGGAACACTGAAGCTTTCTTT. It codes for CSARVQGLGNTEAFF.

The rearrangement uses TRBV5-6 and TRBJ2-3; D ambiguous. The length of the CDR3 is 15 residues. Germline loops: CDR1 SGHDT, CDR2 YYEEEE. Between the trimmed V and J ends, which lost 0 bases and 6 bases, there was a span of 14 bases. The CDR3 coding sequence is TGTGCCAGCAGCTTGGGTGGGCGCCAGGTGGATACGCAGTATTTT. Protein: CASSLGGRQVDTQYF.

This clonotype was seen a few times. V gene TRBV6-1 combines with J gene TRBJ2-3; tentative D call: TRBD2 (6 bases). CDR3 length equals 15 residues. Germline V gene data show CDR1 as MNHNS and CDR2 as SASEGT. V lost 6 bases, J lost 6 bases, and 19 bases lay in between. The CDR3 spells CASSPYDGGWDTQYF. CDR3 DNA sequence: TGTGCCAGCAGCCCGTACGACGGGGGATGGGATACGCAGTATTTT.

This CDR3 is CASSLEDRGASGYTF. The CDR3 coding sequence is TGCGCCAGCAGCTTGGAGGACAGGGGAGCGTCTGGCTACACCTTC. The chain joins TRBV5-1 to TRBJ1-2; 9 bases line up with TRBD1. The CDR3 runs 15 residues. Per germline, CDR1 SGHRS and CDR2 YFSETQ. V lost 0 bases and J lost 7; bases outside the gene matches: 7.

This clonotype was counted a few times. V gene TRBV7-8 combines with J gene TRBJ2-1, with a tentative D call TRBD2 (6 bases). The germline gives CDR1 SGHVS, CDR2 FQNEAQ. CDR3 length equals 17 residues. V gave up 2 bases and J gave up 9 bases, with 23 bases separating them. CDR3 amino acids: CASSLRDPGATSVEQFF. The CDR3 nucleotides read TGTGCCAGCAGCTTAAGGGATCCGGGAGCGACCTCCGTTGAGCAGTTCTTC.

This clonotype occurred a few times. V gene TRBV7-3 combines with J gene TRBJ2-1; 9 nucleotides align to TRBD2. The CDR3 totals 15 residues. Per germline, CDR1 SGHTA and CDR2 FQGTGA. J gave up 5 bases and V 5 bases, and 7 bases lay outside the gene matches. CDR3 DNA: TGTGCCAGCAGCACGACTAGCGGACCTAACAATGAGCAGTTCTTC. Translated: CASSTTSGPNNEQFF.